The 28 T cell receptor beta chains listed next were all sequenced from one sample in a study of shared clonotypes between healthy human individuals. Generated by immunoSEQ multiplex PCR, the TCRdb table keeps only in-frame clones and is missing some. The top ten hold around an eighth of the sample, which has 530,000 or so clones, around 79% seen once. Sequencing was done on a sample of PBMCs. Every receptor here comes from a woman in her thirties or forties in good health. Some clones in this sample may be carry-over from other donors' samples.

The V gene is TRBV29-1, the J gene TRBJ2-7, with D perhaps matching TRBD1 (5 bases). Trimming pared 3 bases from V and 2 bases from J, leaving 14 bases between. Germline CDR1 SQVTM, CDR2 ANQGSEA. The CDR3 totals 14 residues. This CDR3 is CSVELGQGTYEQYF. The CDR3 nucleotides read TGCAGCGTTGAGTTAGGGCAGGGTACCTACGAGCAGTACTTC.

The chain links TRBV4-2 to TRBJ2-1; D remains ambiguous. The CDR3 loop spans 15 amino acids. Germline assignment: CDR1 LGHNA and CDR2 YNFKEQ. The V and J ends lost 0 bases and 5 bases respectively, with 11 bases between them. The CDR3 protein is CASSQDPSFHNEQFF. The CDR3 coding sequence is TGTGCCAGCAGCCAAGATCCGTCTTTCCACAATGAGCAGTTCTTC.

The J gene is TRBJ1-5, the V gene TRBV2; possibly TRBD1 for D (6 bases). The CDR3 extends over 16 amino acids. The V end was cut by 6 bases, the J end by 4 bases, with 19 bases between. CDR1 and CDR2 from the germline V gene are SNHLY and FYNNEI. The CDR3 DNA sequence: TGTGCCAGCAGACTCCATACAGGGAATAAGAATCAGCCCCAGCATTTT. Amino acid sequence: CASRLHTGNKNQPQHF.

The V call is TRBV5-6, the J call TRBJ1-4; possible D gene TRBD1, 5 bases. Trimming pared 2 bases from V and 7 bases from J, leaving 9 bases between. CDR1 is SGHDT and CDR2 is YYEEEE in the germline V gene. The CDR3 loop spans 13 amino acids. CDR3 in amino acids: CASSFGRGEKLFF. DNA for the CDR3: TGTGCCAGCAGCTTCGGAAGGGGTGAAAAACTGTTTTTT.

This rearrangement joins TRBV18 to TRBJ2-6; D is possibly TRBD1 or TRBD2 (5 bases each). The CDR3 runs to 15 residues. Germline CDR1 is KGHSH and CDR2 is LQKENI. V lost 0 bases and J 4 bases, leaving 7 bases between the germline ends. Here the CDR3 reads CASSPPGEGANVLTF. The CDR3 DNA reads TGTGCCAGCTCACCACCGGGGGAAGGGGCCAACGTCCTGACTTTC.

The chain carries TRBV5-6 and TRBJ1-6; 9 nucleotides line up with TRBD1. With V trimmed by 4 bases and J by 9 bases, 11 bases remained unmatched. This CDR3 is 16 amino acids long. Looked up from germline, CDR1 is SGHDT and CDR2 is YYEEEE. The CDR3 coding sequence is TGTGCCAGCAGCCGTCCCGGGACAGGGAACGTTTCACCCCTCCACTTT. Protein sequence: CASSRPGTGNVSPLHF.

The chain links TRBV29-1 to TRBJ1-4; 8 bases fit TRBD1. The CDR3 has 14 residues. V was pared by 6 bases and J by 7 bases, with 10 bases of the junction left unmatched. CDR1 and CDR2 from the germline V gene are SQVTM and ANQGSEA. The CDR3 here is CSVDTGGEGEKLFF. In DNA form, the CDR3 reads TGCAGCGTAGATACAGGGGGAGAGGGTGAAAAACTGTTTTTT.

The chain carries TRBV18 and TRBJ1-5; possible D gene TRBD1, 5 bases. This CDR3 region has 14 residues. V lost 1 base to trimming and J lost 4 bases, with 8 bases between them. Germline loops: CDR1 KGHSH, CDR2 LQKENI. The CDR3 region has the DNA TGTGCCAGCTCACCACTAGGGGAAAATCAGCCCCAGCATTTT. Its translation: CASSPLGENQPQHF.

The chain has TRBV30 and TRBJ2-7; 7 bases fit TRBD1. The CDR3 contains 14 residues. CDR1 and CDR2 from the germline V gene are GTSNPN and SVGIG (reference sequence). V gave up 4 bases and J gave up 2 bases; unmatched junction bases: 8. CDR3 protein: CAWTRTGQTYEQYF. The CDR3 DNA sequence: TGTGCCTGGACCCGGACAGGACAAACCTACGAGCAGTACTTC. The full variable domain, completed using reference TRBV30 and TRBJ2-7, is SQTIHQWPATLVQPVGSPLSLECTVEGTSNPNLYWYRQAAGRGLQLLFYSVGIGQISSEVPQNLSASRPQDRQFILSSKKLLLSDSGFYLCAWTRTGQTYEQYFGPGTRLTVT.

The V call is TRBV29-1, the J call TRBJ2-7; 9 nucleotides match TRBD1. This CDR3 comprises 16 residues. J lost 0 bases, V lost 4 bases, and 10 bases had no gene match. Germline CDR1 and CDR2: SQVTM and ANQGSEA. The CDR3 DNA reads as TGCAGCGTTGCTGGACAGGGGTCAGTTAGCTCCTACGAGCAGTACTTC. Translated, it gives CSVAGQGSVSSYEQYF.

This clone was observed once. CDR3 amino acids: CASSYSEGPYEQYF. CDR3 in DNA: TGTGCCAGCAGTTACTCGGAGGGGCCCTACGAGCAGTACTTC. The chain links TRBV6-5 to TRBJ2-7; possibly TRBD2 for D (6 bases). CDR1 and CDR2 from the germline V gene are MNHEY and SVGAGI. Trimming removed 0 bases from V and 2 bases from J, with 8 bases in between. This CDR3 has 14 amino acids.

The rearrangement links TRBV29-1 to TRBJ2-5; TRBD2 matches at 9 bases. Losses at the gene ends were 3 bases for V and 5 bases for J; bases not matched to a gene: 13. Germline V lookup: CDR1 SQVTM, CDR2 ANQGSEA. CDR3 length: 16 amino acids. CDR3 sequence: CSVDGLAGREWETQYF. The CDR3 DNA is TGCAGCGTTGACGGGCTAGCGGGAAGAGAATGGGAGACCCAGTACTTC.

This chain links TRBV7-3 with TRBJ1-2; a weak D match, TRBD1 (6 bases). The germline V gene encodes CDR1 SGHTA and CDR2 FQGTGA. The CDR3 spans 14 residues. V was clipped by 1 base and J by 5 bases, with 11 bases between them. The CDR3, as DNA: TGTGCCAGCAGCTTAATTGGGGGCCCATATGGCTACACCTTC. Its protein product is CASSLIGGPYGYTF.

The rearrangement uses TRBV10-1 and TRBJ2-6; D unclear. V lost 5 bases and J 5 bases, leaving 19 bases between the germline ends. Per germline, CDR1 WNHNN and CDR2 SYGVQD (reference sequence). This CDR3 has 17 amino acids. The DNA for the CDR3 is TGCGCCAGCAGTCCGTCCATCGCACAAAGTCGGGCCAACGTCCTGACTTTC. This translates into CASSPSIAQSRANVLTF.

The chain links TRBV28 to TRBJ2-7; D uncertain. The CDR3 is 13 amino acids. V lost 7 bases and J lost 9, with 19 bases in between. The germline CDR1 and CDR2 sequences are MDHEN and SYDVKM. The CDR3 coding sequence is TGTGCCAGCACAGGACCCCCAGACCAGGTGCAGTACTTC. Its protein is CASTGPPDQVQYF. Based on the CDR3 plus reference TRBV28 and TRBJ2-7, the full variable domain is DVKVTQSSRYLVKRTGEKVFLECVQDMDHENMFWYRQDPGLGLRLIYFSYDVKMKEKGDIPEGYSVSREKKERFSLILESASTNQTSMYLCASTGPPDQVQYFGPGTRLTVT.

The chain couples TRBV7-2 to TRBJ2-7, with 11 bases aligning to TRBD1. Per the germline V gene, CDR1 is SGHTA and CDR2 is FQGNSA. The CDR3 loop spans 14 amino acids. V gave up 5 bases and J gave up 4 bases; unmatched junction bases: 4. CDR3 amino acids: CASSKDRGPYEQYF. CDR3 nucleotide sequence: TGTGCCAGCAGCAAGGACAGGGGGCCTTACGAGCAGTACTTC.

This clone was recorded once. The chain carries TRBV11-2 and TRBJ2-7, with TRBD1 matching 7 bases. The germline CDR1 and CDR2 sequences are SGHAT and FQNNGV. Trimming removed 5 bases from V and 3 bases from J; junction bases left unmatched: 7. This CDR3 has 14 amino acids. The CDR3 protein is CASSRPTGDYEQYF. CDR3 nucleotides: TGTGCCAGCAGCAGACCAACAGGGGACTACGAGCAGTACTTC.

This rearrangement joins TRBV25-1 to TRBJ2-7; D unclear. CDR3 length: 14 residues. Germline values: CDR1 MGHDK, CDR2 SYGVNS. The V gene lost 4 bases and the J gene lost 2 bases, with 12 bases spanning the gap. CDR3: CASSASGSPYEQYF. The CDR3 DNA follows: TGTGCCAGCAGTGCCTCCGGGTCCCCCTACGAGCAGTACTTC.

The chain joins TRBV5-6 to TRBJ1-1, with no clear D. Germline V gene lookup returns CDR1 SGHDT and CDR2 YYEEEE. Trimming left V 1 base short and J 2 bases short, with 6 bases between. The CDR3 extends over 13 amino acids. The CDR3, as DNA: TGTGCCAGCAGCTTGCAGACTAACACTGAAGCTTTCTTT. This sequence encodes CASSLQTNTEAFF.

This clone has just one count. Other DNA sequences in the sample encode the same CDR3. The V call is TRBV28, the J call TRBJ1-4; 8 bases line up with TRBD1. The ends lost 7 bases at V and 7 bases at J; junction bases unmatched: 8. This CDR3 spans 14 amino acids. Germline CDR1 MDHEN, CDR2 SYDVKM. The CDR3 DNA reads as TGTGCCAGCACAACGACAGGGGATCGTGAAAAACTGTTTTTT. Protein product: CASTTTGDREKLFF. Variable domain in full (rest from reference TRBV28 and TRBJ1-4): DVKVTQSSRYLVKRTGEKVFLECVQDMDHENMFWYRQDPGLGLRLIYFSYDVKMKEKGDIPEGYSVSREKKERFSLILESASTNQTSMYLCASTTTGDREKLFFGSGTQLSVL.

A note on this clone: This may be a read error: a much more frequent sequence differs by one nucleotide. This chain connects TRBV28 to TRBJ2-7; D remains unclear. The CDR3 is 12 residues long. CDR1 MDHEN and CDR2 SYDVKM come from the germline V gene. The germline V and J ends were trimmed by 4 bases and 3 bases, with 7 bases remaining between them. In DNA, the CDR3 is TGTGCCAGCAGTTCCTCGTACTACGAGCAGTACTTC. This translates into CASSSSYYEQYF.

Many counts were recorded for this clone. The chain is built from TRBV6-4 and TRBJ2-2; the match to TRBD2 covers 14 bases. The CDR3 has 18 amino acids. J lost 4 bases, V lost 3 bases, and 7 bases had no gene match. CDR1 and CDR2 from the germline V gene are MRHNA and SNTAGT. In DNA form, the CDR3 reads TGTGCCAGCAGTGAGGGGACTAGCGGGAGTCAGGCCACCGGGGAGCTGTTTTTT. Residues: CASSEGTSGSQATGELFF.

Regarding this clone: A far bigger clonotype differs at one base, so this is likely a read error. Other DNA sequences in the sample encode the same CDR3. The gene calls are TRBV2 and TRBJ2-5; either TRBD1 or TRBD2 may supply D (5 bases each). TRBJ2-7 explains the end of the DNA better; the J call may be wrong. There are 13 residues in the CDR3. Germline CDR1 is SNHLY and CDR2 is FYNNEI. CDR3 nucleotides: TGCGCCACGTTCGGGACGCCAGAGTACGAGCAGTACTTC. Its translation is CATFGTPEYEQYF.

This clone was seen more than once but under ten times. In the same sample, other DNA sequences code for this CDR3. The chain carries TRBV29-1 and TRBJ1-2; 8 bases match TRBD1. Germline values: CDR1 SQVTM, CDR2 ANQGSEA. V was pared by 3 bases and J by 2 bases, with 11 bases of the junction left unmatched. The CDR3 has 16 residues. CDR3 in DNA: TGCAGCGTTGAGGGGGTCAGGGGGCGCGCAAACTATGGCTACACCTTC. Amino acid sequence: CSVEGVRGRANYGYTF.

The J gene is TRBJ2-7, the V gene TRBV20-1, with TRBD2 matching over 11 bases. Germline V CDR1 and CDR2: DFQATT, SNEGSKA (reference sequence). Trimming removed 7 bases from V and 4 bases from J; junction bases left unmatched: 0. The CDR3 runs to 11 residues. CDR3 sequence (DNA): TGCAGTGTAGCGGGAGGGTACGAGCAGTACTTC. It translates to CSVAGGYEQYF.

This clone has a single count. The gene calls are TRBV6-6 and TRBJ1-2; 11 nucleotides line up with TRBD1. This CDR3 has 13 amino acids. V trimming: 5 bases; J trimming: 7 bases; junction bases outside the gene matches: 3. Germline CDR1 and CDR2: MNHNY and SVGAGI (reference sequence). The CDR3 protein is CASSRTGGRGYTF. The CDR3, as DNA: TGTGCCAGCAGTCGGACAGGGGGCCGTGGCTACACCTTC.

In nucleotides, the CDR3 is TGCGCCAGCAGCCAATTTGACCGGGGCTCTGGGGCCAACGTCCTGACTTTC. Protein: CASSQFDRGSGANVLTF. The chain combines TRBV4-1 with TRBJ2-6, with D maybe TRBD2 (5 bases). Trimming removed 2 bases from V and 0 bases from J, with 11 bases in between. The CDR3 loop spans 17 amino acids. Germline V gene lookup returns CDR1 MGHRA and CDR2 YSYEKL.

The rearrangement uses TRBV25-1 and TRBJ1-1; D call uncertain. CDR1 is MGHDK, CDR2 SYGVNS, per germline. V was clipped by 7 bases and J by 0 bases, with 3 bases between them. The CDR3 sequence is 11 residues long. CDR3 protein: CASILNTEAFF. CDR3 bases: TGTGCCAGCATTTTGAACACTGAAGCTTTCTTT.